This T cell receptor beta chain was retrieved from a study of OX40 agonist ivuxolimab in advanced cancers. Study summary: Treatment received earlier with anti-PD-1, anti-PD-L1 or anti-CTLA-4 agents was allowed, and 40% had some. Notes on the study in general: Expansion of clones was among the lowest in partial responders at 0.1-3.0 mg/kg. At 0.1 to 3.0 mg/kg and by week 6, clonal expansion occurred in CD4+ and CD8+ blood T cells.

Germline V gene lookup returns CDR1 MNHEY and CDR2 SMNVEV (reference sequence). This CDR3 region has 12 residues. Trimming stripped 4 bases from V and 10 bases from J, with 11 bases between. Clones were read by immunoSEQ multiplex PCR, and TCRdb kept only the in-frame ones, dropping some. The profile covers 35,000 to 45,000 clones, with roughly 90% appearing a single time and roughly 15% taken by the ten largest. Details on this clone: No antigen is known for it.

This clonotype originated in an adult with an advanced solid tumor such as melanoma, head and neck, liver or kidney cancer. J is TRBJ2-1 and V is TRBV27; possibly TRBD2 for D (5 bases). The source material was CD4+ or CD8+ T cells sorted from blood, sampled in a trial of the OX40 agonist ivuxolimab. The CDR3 DNA is TGTGCCAGCAGTTCCCTCCGAGGGGAGCAGTTCTTC. It translates to CASSSLRGEQFF.